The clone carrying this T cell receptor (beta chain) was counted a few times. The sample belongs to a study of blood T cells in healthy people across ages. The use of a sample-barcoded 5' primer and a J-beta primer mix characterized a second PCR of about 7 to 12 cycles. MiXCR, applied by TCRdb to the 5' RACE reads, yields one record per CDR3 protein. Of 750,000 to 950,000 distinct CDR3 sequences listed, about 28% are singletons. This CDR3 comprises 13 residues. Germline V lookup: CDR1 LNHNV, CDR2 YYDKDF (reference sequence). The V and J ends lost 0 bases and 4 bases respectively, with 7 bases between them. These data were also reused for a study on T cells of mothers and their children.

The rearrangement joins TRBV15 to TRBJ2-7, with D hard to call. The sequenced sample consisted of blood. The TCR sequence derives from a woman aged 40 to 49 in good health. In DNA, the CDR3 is TGTGCCACCAGCAGAGATTTTGAATACGAGCAGTACTTC. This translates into CATSRDFEYEQYF.